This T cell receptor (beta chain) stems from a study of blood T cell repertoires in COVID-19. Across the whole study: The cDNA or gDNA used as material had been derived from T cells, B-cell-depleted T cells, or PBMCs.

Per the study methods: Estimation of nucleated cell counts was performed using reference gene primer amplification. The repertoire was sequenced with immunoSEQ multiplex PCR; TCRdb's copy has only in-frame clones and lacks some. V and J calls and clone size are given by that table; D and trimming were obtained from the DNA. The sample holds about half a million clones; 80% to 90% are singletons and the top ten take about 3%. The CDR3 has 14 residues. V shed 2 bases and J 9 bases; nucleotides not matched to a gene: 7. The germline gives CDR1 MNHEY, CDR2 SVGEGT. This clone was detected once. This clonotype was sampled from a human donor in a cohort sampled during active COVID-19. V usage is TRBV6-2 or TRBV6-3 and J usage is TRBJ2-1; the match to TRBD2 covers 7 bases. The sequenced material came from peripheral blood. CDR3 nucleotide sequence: TGTGCCAGCAGTTACCGGGCTGGGGGGGTTGAGCAGTTCTTC. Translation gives CASSYRAGGVEQFF.